A single sample is the source of the 31 T cell receptor beta chains below, sequenced in a study of spatial heterogeneity in lung cancer. TCRdb redid the calling of the 5' RACE reads with MiXCR, one entry per CDR3 protein. The sample consists of 20,000 to 25,000 distinct CDR3 sequences, approximately 9% of them appearing once. General study findings and limits: For expanded intratumoral alpha and beta TCRs, counts tracked tumor mutation counts.

Time point indicated: sample taken at primary tumor resection. Their target antigens are unknown. The sequencing here drew on lung tumor tissue, taken at surgery. Every receptor here comes from a male donor with early-stage non-small cell lung cancer.

The gene calls are TRBV7-6 and TRBJ1-5; D is perhaps TRBD1 (5 bases). This CDR3 has 16 amino acids. The germline V and J ends were trimmed by 3 bases and 0 bases, with 12 bases remaining between them. The germline gives CDR1 SGHVS, CDR2 FNYEAQ. In nucleotides, the CDR3 is TGTGCCAGCAGCTTGCTAGGAGGGGATAGCAATCAGCCCCAGCATTTT. Translation gives CASSLLGGDSNQPQHF.

This clonotype was detected only a few times. This sequence joins TRBV6-2 or TRBV6-3 and TRBJ2-5; D unresolved. CDR1 is MNHEY, CDR2 SVGEGT, per germline. This CDR3 is built from 14 residues. Trimming removed 5 bases at V and 1 base at J, with 11 bases between. The CDR3 loop reads CASSVSSFQETQYF. The CDR3, as DNA: TGTGCCAGCAGTGTCAGTTCCTTCCAAGAGACCCAGTACTTC.

This clonotype was found many times. This chain joins TRBV28 and TRBJ2-7, with D unresolved. The CDR3 covers 13 residues. CDR1 is MDHEN and CDR2 is SYDVKM in the germline V gene. V gave up 8 bases and J gave up 9 bases, with 20 bases separating them. The CDR3 reads CASEPGSSRPQYF. CDR3 DNA: TGTGCCAGCGAACCAGGATCGAGTCGGCCGCAGTACTTC.

This clonotype was picked up many times. V is TRBV7-3 and J is TRBJ2-3; a possible D gene is TRBD2 (6 bases). Trimming stripped 4 bases from V and 6 bases from J, with 17 bases between. The V gene's germline CDR1 is SGHTA and CDR2 FQGTGA. This CDR3 has 15 amino acids. The DNA of the CDR3 is TGTGCCAGCAGCTCCCAGAGCGGGCCCTGGGATACGCAGTATTTT. Translation: CASSSQSGPWDTQYF.

This clonotype has a handful of counts. V usage is TRBV6-2 or TRBV6-3 and J usage is TRBJ2-1, with 7 bases lining up with TRBD2. V lost 6 bases and J lost 6; bases outside the gene matches: 8. Germline CDR1 and CDR2: MNHEY and SVGEGT. CDR3 length equals 14 residues. The chain's CDR3 is CASSRGSKGNEQFF. DNA of the CDR3: TGTGCCAGCAGCCGCGGGAGTAAGGGCAATGAGCAGTTCTTC.

This clonotype was seen many times. The gene calls are TRBV4-3 and TRBJ2-1; weak D call: TRBD2 (5 bases). Germline V gene data show CDR1 as LGHNA and CDR2 as YSLEER. V shed 0 bases and J shed 12 bases, with 15 bases lying between them. The CDR3 has 14 residues. CDR3 protein: CASSQDQTGSGQFF. The DNA of the CDR3 is TGCGCCAGCAGCCAAGATCAAACGGGGTCAGGGCAGTTCTTC.

This clonotype was detected only a few times. The gene calls are TRBV27 and TRBJ2-3; D is perhaps TRBD1 (5 bases). This CDR3 spans 11 amino acids. Germline V gives CDR1 MNHEY, CDR2 SMNVEV (reference sequence). The V gene lost 10 bases and the J gene lost 8 bases, with 13 bases spanning the gap. The CDR3 DNA sequence: TGTGCCACCACCACAGGCAGTACGCAGTATTTT. It is translated as CATTTGSTQYF.

This chain connects TRBV6-5 to TRBJ2-5; D may be TRBD1 (5 bases). Germline CDR1 MNHEY, CDR2 SVGAGI. Trimming shortened V by 7 bases and J by 7 bases, and 16 bases separated the two germline ends. The CDR3 has 13 amino acids. This chain's CDR3 is CASKKQVWGTQYF. The CDR3 nucleotides are TGTGCCAGCAAAAAACAGGTCTGGGGGACCCAGTACTTC.

The chain links TRBV28 to TRBJ1-2; D might be TRBD1 (5 bases). The CDR3 extends over 15 amino acids. Trimming cost V 2 bases and J 1 base, with 11 bases left between them. From germline, CDR1 is MDHEN and CDR2 SYDVKM. Written as DNA, the CDR3 is TGTGCCAGCAGTTTACCCGGGGCAATTAACTATGGCTACACCTTC. Its translation: CASSLPGAINYGYTF.

This chain uses TRBV2 with TRBJ1-5, with D unclear. CDR3 length equals 13 residues. The germline V gene has CDR1 SNHLY and CDR2 FYNNEI. The V and J ends lost 4 bases and 4 bases respectively, with 8 bases between them. The DNA for the CDR3 is TGTGCCAGCAGTGTGTCAGAGAATCAGCCCCAGCATTTT. Protein product: CASSVSENQPQHF.

The table lists this clonotype with many counts. The chain has TRBV7-6 and TRBJ2-5; 9 bases are shared with TRBD1. The germline gives CDR1 SGHVS, CDR2 FNYEAQ. The CDR3 length is 15 residues. The V gene end was trimmed by 5 bases and the J gene end by 5 bases; junction bases not matched to a gene: 9. DNA for the CDR3: TGTGCCAGCAGCCGAAGGACAGGGGTCAGGGAGACCCAGTACTTC. Residues: CASSRRTGVRETQYF.

This clonotype appeared a few times. The chain is built from TRBV20-1 and TRBJ1-5; D may be TRBD1 (5 bases). V lost 6 bases, J lost 6 bases, and 12 bases lay in between. This CDR3 region has 12 residues. In germline, CDR1 is DFQATT, CDR2 SNEGSKA (reference sequence). The CDR3 sequence is CSAGRVGQPQHF. CDR3 in DNA: TGCAGTGCGGGCAGGGTAGGTCAGCCCCAGCATTTT.

This chain joins TRBV29-1 and TRBJ2-1; TRBD2 is a possible D gene (6 bases). Trimming took off 1 base at V and 7 bases at J, with 14 bases between the two ends. CDR1 and CDR2 from the germline V gene are SQVTM and ANQGSEA. The CDR3 runs 14 residues. Here the CDR3 reads CSVEGGVKGNEQFF. CDR3 bases: TGCAGCGTTGAAGGGGGGGTGAAAGGGAATGAGCAGTTCTTC.

Many counts were recorded for this clonotype. This chain connects TRBV5-1 to TRBJ2-1; 7 bases fit TRBD2. This CDR3 spans 18 amino acids. V dropped 0 bases and J dropped 2; count of bases not matched to a gene: 11. Germline V lookup: CDR1 SGHRS, CDR2 YFSETQ. The CDR3 protein is CASSLGWLGRPPYNEQFF. DNA of the CDR3: TGCGCCAGCAGCTTGGGGTGGCTCGGGAGGCCCCCCTACAATGAGCAGTTCTTC.

In its sample, this clonotype was seen a few times. The rearrangement links TRBV24-1 to TRBJ2-7; TRBD1 agrees at 8 bases. CDR1 KGHDR and CDR2 SFDVKD come from the germline V gene. Germline trimming cut 5 bases from V and 3 bases from J; bases unmatched to any gene: 11. This CDR3 region has 16 residues. CDR3 coding DNA: TGTGCCACCAGTGTCCACGGGACAGGATCGGTCTACGAGCAGTACTTC. Amino acid sequence: CATSVHGTGSVYEQYF.

This clonotype appeared many times. The CDR3 nucleotides read TGTGCCTGGAGCACACAGGGGATAAAAAACATTCAGTACTTC. Translating it yields CAWSTQGIKNIQYF. V is TRBV30 and J is TRBJ2-4; 7 nucleotides match TRBD1. The germline V gene has CDR1 GTSNPN and CDR2 SVGIG (reference sequence). The V and J ends lost 3 bases and 4 bases, in that order; junction bases with no gene match: 6. The CDR3 runs 14 residues.

This clonotype was detected ten times or more. The chain links TRBV7-2 to TRBJ1-1; no definite D call. Trimming stripped 4 bases from V and 1 base from J, with 7 bases between. Germline assignment: CDR1 SGHTA and CDR2 FQGNSA. The CDR3 loop spans 13 amino acids. CDR3 in amino acids: CASSSAPNTEAFF. The CDR3 region has the DNA TGTGCCAGCAGCTCCGCACCGAACACTGAAGCTTTCTTT.

This clonotype was counted only a few times. A much larger clone differs from this one at a single base, so this may be a read error. The chain has TRBV11-2 and TRBJ2-2; D unclear. In germline, CDR1 is SGHAT, CDR2 FQNNGV. The CDR3 extends over 14 amino acids. V dropped 1 base and J dropped 7 bases, with 10 bases sitting between them. The CDR3 reads CASSLAGYIGELFF. The CDR3 DNA is TGTGCCAGCAGCTTAGCTGGGTACATCGGGGAGCTGTTTTTT.

This clonotype appeared a few times. This chain uses TRBV12-3 or TRBV12-4 with TRBJ2-1, with a possible D match to TRBD2 (5 bases). CDR3 length: 15 amino acids. V lost 1 base and J 3 bases, leaving 10 bases between the germline ends. The CDR3 DNA follows: TGTGCCAGCAGTTTAGGCGGGTTACTCTACAATGAGCAGTTCTTC. Protein: CASSLGGLLYNEQFF.

The V call is TRBV6-1, the J call TRBJ2-5; possibly TRBD2 for D (7 bases). Trimming stripped 6 bases from V and 4 bases from J, with 9 bases between. The CDR3 runs 12 residues. From germline, CDR1 is MNHNS and CDR2 SASEGT. The CDR3 loop is CASRRGRETQYF. Here the CDR3 DNA reads TGTGCCAGCAGGCGGGGGCGAGAGACCCAGTACTTC.

This clonotype was picked up a small number of times. The chain has TRBV5-4 and TRBJ1-2, with D unclear. Looked up from germline, CDR1 is SGHNT and CDR2 is YYREEE (reference sequence). V was cut by 1 base and J by 1 base, with 11 bases left in between. The CDR3 is 15 residues long. CDR3 in amino acids: CASSLRDAYNYGYTF. DNA for the CDR3: TGTGCCAGCAGCTTGAGAGACGCCTATAACTATGGCTACACCTTC.

The CDR3, as DNA: TGCGCCAGCAGCAGCCGGACAGGGCCCTGGGAGCAGTACTTC. Translation: CASSSRTGPWEQYF. The gene calls are TRBV4-1 and TRBJ2-7, with 8 bases lining up with TRBD1. Germline CDR1 MGHRA, CDR2 YSYEKL. The V and J ends lost 5 bases and 7 bases, in that order; junction bases with no gene match: 10. The length of the CDR3 is 14 residues.

This clonotype was counted ten times or more. Written as DNA, the CDR3 is TGCAGTGCTAGAGATCTATTGTTATCGGTTTCGAAGAACAATGAGCAGTTCTTC. This sequence encodes CSARDLLLSVSKNNEQFF. The rearrangement uses TRBV20-1 and TRBJ2-1; D gene uncertain. The CDR3 length is 18 residues. CDR1 is DFQATT and CDR2 is SNEGSKA in the germline V gene (reference sequence). Trimming shortened V by 0 bases and J by 5 bases, and 23 bases separated the two germline ends.

This clonotype counts as medium-sized. The CDR3 DNA is TGTGCCAGCAGTTTAGCGGGAGTCACAGATACGCAGTATTTT. This translates into CASSLAGVTDTQYF. The rearrangement links TRBV28 to TRBJ2-3; TRBD2 agrees at 7 bases. CDR1 is MDHEN and CDR2 is SYDVKM in the germline V gene. The CDR3 loop spans 14 amino acids. V lost 2 bases to trimming and J lost 2 bases; unmatched junction nucleotides: 1.

V and J are TRBV11-2 and TRBJ2-1; D remains ambiguous. The CDR3 is 19 residues long. The ends were cut back, 0 bases at V and 0 bases at J, with 18 bases in the middle. Germline V lookup: CDR1 SGHAT, CDR2 FQNNGV. The CDR3 coding sequence is TGTGCCAGCAGCTTAGATGGTCGAGCGACGGTGAGCTCCTACAATGAGCAGTTCTTC. Protein: CASSLDGRATVSSYNEQFF.

This clonotype was found many times. The chain joins TRBV2 to TRBJ1-6; 7 bases fit TRBD1. The J segment lost 14 bases and the V segment lost 5 bases, leaving 9 bases of the junction unmatched. Looked up from germline, CDR1 is SNHLY and CDR2 is FYNNEI. CDR3 length: 13 amino acids. This CDR3 reads CASSWRGQKALHF. For the CDR3, the DNA is TGTGCCAGCAGTTGGCGGGGACAGAAGGCCCTCCACTTT.

This clonotype was found many times. The rearrangement joins TRBV6-2 or TRBV6-3 to TRBJ2-1, with 11 positions matching TRBD2. The V segment lost 7 bases and the J segment 5 bases; nucleotides outside the gene matches: 25. From germline, CDR1 is MNHEY and CDR2 SVGEGT. The CDR3 length is 21 residues. CDR3 residues: CASTSGDRVLGLAGKDNEQFF. CDR3 DNA: TGTGCCAGCACCTCCGGGGACAGGGTACTTGGACTAGCGGGTAAGGACAATGAGCAGTTCTTC.

This clonotype was recorded at least ten times. The rearrangement uses TRBV12-3 or TRBV12-4 and TRBJ2-2; unclear D gene. The V and J ends lost 4 bases and 7 bases respectively, with 4 bases between them. The CDR3 contains 11 residues. The CDR3, as DNA: TGTGCCAGCAGTTCCCGCGGGGAGCTGTTTTTT. Amino acid sequence: CASSSRGELFF.

Ten or more counts support this clonotype. The rearrangement joins TRBV5-1 to TRBJ2-7; 10 bases align to TRBD2. V trimming: 3 bases; J trimming: 7 bases; junction bases outside the gene matches: 13. Germline loops: CDR1 SGHRS, CDR2 YFSETQ. The CDR3 has 16 residues. DNA of the CDR3: TGCGCCAGCAGCTCCCTCCCCAGCGGGAGGGCCGAAGAGCAGTACTTC. Protein product: CASSSLPSGRAEEQYF.

This clonotype was observed many times. The V gene is TRBV6-2 or TRBV6-3, the J gene TRBJ1-1; D ambiguous. Germline V gives CDR1 MNHEY, CDR2 SVGEGT. CDR3 length: 12 amino acids. Trimming shortened V by 4 bases and J by 0 bases, and 3 bases separated the two germline ends. The CDR3 DNA sequence: TGTGCCAGCAGTTTAGTGAACACTGAAGCTTTCTTT. Amino acid sequence: CASSLVNTEAFF.

This clonotype was counted at least ten times. The rearrangement joins TRBV5-1 to TRBJ2-7; 8 positions agree with TRBD1. The CDR3 totals 14 residues. Looked up from germline, CDR1 is SGHRS and CDR2 is YFSETQ. The V and J ends lost 4 bases and 6 bases, in that order; junction bases with no gene match: 9. In DNA form, the CDR3 reads TGCGCCAGCAGCCCGGGACAGGAGGGGGCCGAGCAGTACTTC. It is translated as CASSPGQEGAEQYF.